Presented here are 9 T cell receptor beta chains from one specimen sequenced in a study of cytomegalovirus exposure and HLA in healthy donors (TCRdb year 2017). Library prep was done by the immunoSEQ multiplex PCR assay. For the multiplex PCR, a mixture combining 60 forward primers for TCR Vbeta segments and 13 reverse primers for TCR Jbeta segments was used. TCRdb limited this immuneACCESS table to in-frame rearrangements with V and J called. A share of clones is missing; checked studies link under half to unresolved V genes, and the rest is unexplained. The sample data list about 170,000 clones, and over 75% of these were observed just once. Together, the top ten hold 5% to 8% of the sample. The sequenced sample consisted of PBMCs. The origin of the receptors is a man between 40 and 49 years old in good health and CMV-seropositive.

The chain employs TRBV5-1 and TRBJ2-3; 7 bases agree with TRBD1. Per the germline V gene, CDR1 is SGHRS and CDR2 is YFSETQ. V shed 0 bases and J 5 bases; nucleotides not matched to a gene: 6. The CDR3 length is 15 residues. CDR3 bases: TGCGCCAGCAGCTTGGCCACAGGGGCAGAAGATACGCAGTATTTT. This gives the protein CASSLATGAEDTQYF.

This clone turned up a few times. The CDR3 region is CASSALSGANVLTF. The CDR3, as DNA: TGTGCCAGCAGTGCACTATCTGGGGCCAACGTCCTGACTTTC. The rearrangement uses TRBV6-5 and TRBJ2-6; D gene unclear. This CDR3 comprises 14 residues. Trimming stripped 5 bases from V and 1 base from J, with 6 bases between. CDR1 is MNHEY and CDR2 is SVGAGI in the germline V gene.

This chain connects TRBV29-1 to TRBJ1-2, with unresolved D. V lost 4 bases and J 0 bases, leaving 6 bases between the germline ends. The germline V gene encodes CDR1 SQVTM and CDR2 ANQGSEA. CDR3 length equals 12 residues. DNA for the CDR3: TGCAGCGTTGTGAAGCCTAACTATGGCTACACCTTC. Translation gives CSVVKPNYGYTF.

The chain combines TRBV2 with TRBJ1-3, with 7 bases that match TRBD1. The V segment lost 5 bases and the J segment 4 bases; nucleotides outside the gene matches: 8. Germline assignment: CDR1 SNHLY and CDR2 FYNNEI. The CDR3 sequence is 15 residues long. CDR3 DNA sequence: TGTGCCAGCAGTTATTCACAGGGGACGGGAAACACCATATATTTT. It translates to CASSYSQGTGNTIYF.

The V and J genes are TRBV6-6 and TRBJ1-5, with D maybe TRBD1 (6 bases). V was shortened by 2 bases and J by 1 base, with 6 bases between the two germline ends. The germline gives CDR1 MNHNY, CDR2 SVGAGI (reference sequence). This CDR3 is 14 amino acids long. The CDR3 nucleotides are TGTGCCAGCAGTTACGGGGGCAGCAATCAGCCCCAGCATTTT. It yields the protein CASSYGGSNQPQHF.

This clone occurred a few times. The chain employs TRBV5-6 and TRBJ2-3, with D possibly being TRBD1 (6 bases). The V and J ends lost 3 bases and 2 bases respectively, with 13 bases between them. Germline V gene lookup returns CDR1 SGHDT and CDR2 YYEEEE. The CDR3 length is 15 residues. CDR3 amino acids: CASSWRQEVTDTQYF. The DNA for the CDR3 is TGTGCCAGCAGCTGGCGACAGGAAGTCACAGATACGCAGTATTTT. The whole variable domain, filled in from reference TRBV5-6 and TRBJ2-3, reads DAGVTQSPTHLIKTRGQQVTLRCSPKSGHDTVSWYQQALGQGPQFIFQYYEEEERQRGNFPDRFSGHQFPNYSSELNVNALLLGDSALYLCASSWRQEVTDTQYFGPGTRLTVL.

The genes are TRBV23-1 and TRBJ2-1; 16 bases map to TRBD2. TRBV23-1 carries the ORF label, with uncertain function. Trimming removed 10 bases from V and 10 bases from J; junction bases left unmatched: 10. The CDR3 loop spans 15 amino acids. The CDR3 coding sequence is TGCGCCACCGCTCCCCCGGGACTAGCGGGAGGGGAGCAGTTCTTC. As protein: CATAPPGLAGGEQFF.

CDR3 region: CASSPAGAKDTGELFF. The CDR3 DNA reads as TGTGCCAGCAGCCCGGCGGGGGCAAAGGACACCGGGGAGCTGTTTTTT. The chain combines TRBV11-3 with TRBJ2-2, with D maybe TRBD2 (7 bases). The germline CDR1 and CDR2 sequences are SGHNT and YENEEA. The CDR3 sequence is 16 residues long. Trimming took off 5 bases at V and 3 bases at J, with 16 bases between the two ends.

The gene calls are TRBV5-1 and TRBJ2-7; the match to TRBD1 covers 7 bases. The V segment lost 4 bases and the J segment 3 bases; nucleotides outside the gene matches: 10. Germline CDR1 is SGHRS and CDR2 is YFSETQ. This CDR3 contains 15 residues. CDR3 sequence (DNA): TGCGCCAGCAGCATGAGGACAGGAACCGACTACGAGCAGTACTTC. This gives the protein CASSMRTGTDYEQYF. Together with reference TRBV5-1 and TRBJ2-7, the CDR3 gives the full variable domain: KAGVTQTPRYLIKTRGQQVTLSCSPISGHRSVSWYQQTPGQGLQFLFEYFSETQRNKGNFPGRFSGRQFSNSRSEMNVSTLELGDSALYLCASSMRTGTDYEQYFGPGTRLTVT.